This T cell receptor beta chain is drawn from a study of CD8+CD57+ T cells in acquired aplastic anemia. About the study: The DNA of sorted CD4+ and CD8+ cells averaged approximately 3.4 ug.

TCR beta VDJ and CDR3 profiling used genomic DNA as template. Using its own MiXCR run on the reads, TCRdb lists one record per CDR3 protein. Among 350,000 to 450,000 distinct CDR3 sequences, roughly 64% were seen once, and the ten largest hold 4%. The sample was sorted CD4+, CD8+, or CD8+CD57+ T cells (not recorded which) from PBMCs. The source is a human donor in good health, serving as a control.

The CDR3 here is CASSIPGGRDNEQYF. CDR3 sequence (DNA): TGTGCCAGCAGCATTCCAGGGGGCCGCGACAATGAGCAGTACTTC. This chain links TRBV7-2 with TRBJ2-7, with TRBD1 identical over 8 bases. V lost 5 bases and J lost 7; bases outside the gene matches: 13. Germline V CDR1 and CDR2: SGHTA, FQGNSA. The length of the CDR3 is 15 residues.